What follows describes a single TCR beta chain. The naive CD8 population came from CD45RO-negative cells selected for CCR7, without terminally differentiated effector memory CD45RA+ cells. The data were obtained in a study of shared clonotypes between healthy human individuals. The CDR3 sequence is 16 residues long. The V gene end was trimmed by 2 bases and the J gene end by 6 bases; junction bases not matched to a gene: 12. CDR1 is SEHNR, CDR2 FQNEAQ, per germline (reference sequence). Method: immunoSEQ multiplex PCR; TCRdb's copy keeps in-frame clones and lacks some. The table has about 1.9 million clones, approximately 92% seen once.

The sample was naive CD8+ T cells from PBMCs. The TCR was taken from a man aged 18 to 29 in good health. Some clones in this sample may be carry-over from other donors' samples. The gene calls are TRBV7-9 and TRBJ1-1, with 7 bases that match TRBD1. This CDR3 is CASSLSDGGGKAEAFF. CDR3 nucleotides: TGTGCCAGCAGCTTATCGGACGGAGGGGGCAAAGCTGAAGCTTTCTTT.